A selection of T cell receptor beta chains follows, all from one sample in a study of cytomegalovirus exposure and HLA in healthy donors. The table came from immunoSEQ multiplex PCR; TCRdb's copy has only in-frame clones and leaves some out. In the table there are approximately 140,000 clones, about three quarters of which are singletons. Sequenced material: PBMCs. Receptors originate from a female donor in good health and CMV-seronegative. CDR3s leave out the opening cysteine and the closing phenylalanine or tryptophan.

j_call	v_call	cdr3_aa
TRBJ1-5	TRBV28	ASSLDTAGDQPQH
TRBJ1-2	TRBV13	ASSQPLGGPGYGYT
TRBJ1-1	TRBV27	ASSLGRGGTEAF
TRBJ2-1	TRBV10-3	AISESPGLAANNEQF
TRBJ2-7	TRBV5-1	ASSIRDRAYEQY
TRBJ1-5	TRBV10-2	ASSESQSNQPQH
TRBJ2-7	TRBV6-5	ASSWGPTGDEQY
TRBJ2-1	TRBV7-6	ASSLGAASGGASEQF
TRBJ2-7	TRBV11-3	ASSQTGVGEQY
TRBJ1-2	TRBV6-1	ASSPAWGDYGYT
TRBJ2-5	TRBV6-5	ASSRKTFPETQY
TRBJ1-5	TRBV7-2	ASSLARRQWNQPQH
TRBJ1-1	TRBV19	ASSGQGKGSEAF
TRBJ2-1	TRBV28	ASSFTGSYNEQF
TRBJ2-3	TRBV10-2	ASSVSGRRADTQY
TRBJ1-5	TRBV5-1	ASSLDGQGSQPQH
TRBJ2-7	TRBV6-5	ASSFGQDANYEQY
TRBJ2-1	TRBV28	ASSLPQAYNEQF
TRBJ1-2	TRBV5-1	ASSLGQFNGYGYT
TRBJ1-1	TRBV5-1	ASSLGHDTEAF
TRBJ1-2	TRBV11-3	ASSLPQGDGYT
TRBJ1-4	TRBV2	ASTPDRGHEKLF
TRBJ1-2	TRBV30	AWSVREGLGYT
TRBJ1-6	TRBV29-1	SVENSTPRVGPRGNSPLH
TRBJ1-2	TRBV7-2	ASSLAPGDYGYT
TRBJ1-1	TRBV15	ATRGDRGLNTEAF
TRBJ1-5	TRBV6-6	ASSYSPTGGNQPQH
TRBJ1-2	TRBV2	ASRSYGTVGGYP
TRBJ2-3	TRBV5-1	ASSFPSDRRTDTQY